This entry describes one T cell receptor beta chain. Its specific antigen is unknown. Base qualities are not at hand, and no much larger clone is one base apart. From the cysteine through the phenylalanine, the CDR3 covers 13 amino acids. Here the CDR3 DNA is all that survives: 39 bases in frame from base 1. Taken from the germline V gene, the CDR1 and CDR2 loops are ENHRY and SYGVKD. V sheds 7 bases and J sheds 4 bases, leaving 13 bases between their ends. The record originates from a study of blood T cell repertoires in COVID-19 (dated by TCRdb to the early 2020s). Background for the entire study: Samples covering the acute and convalescent phases of COVID-19 were provided by collaborators in the United States, Italy and Spain. Where available, HLA class I and class II types were obtained from metadata supplied by the sample provider rather than from assay-based typing. Samples were obtained from the ongoing ImmuneRACE study (first 160 participants) and from 950 to 1,500 subjects provided by 6 global collaborators. The dataset comprised deeply sampled blood TCRbeta repertoires from subjects exposed to, actively infected with, or recovered from COVID-19. A freely available public database, intended as a resource for researchers studying the immune response to SARS-CoV-2, is where the repertoires were released. The material from the prospective study consisted of cDNA or gDNA derived from T cells, B-cell-depleted T cells, or PBMCs. A de-identified subject ID, COVID-19 status, age in years and sex were almost always included in the sample metadata. Summary of the overall study and its limitations: How much clinical and demographic metadata was included differed by source and by participant, and the metadata was provided uncurated.

Whole blood was collected in K2EDTA tubes by collaborating institutions according to the institutions' own protocols. Collaborator samples were shipped for TCRbeta analysis as frozen whole blood, isolated PBMCs, or DNA extracted from either sample type. TCRbeta CDR3 regions were amplified from genomic DNA using the immunoSEQ Assay, a bias-controlled multiplex PCR. As for the original processing: The number of nucleated cells in each sample was estimated from the amplification of reference gene primers within the assay. Sequence reads were collapsed and filtered to measure the absolute abundance of every unique TCRbeta CDR3 rearrangement. For each sample, productive Simpson clonality was calculated as the square root of Simpson's diversity index across productive rearrangements. TCRdb carries this immuneACCESS record with in-frame sequences only. Its versions omit some clonotypes, under half of them owing to an unresolved V gene in the studies checked, with the rest unexplained. The V and J calls and the clone size are those of that table, but D and trimming were determined from the DNA. The sample data list 80,000 to 130,000 clones, and approximately 85% of these were observed just once. The ten most abundant clones make up around 6.9% of the sample.

The receptor's source is a woman aged 55-75 years with acute or convalescent COVID-19. Rearrangement joined TRBV10-3 to TRBJ1-1; perhaps TRBD1 is the D gene, with 5 bases matching. The sample taken for sequencing was peripheral blood. This receptor has the CDR3 CAIMRDWVTEAFF. The nucleotide sequence is TGTGCCATCATGAGGGACTGGGTCACTGAAGCTTTCTTT.